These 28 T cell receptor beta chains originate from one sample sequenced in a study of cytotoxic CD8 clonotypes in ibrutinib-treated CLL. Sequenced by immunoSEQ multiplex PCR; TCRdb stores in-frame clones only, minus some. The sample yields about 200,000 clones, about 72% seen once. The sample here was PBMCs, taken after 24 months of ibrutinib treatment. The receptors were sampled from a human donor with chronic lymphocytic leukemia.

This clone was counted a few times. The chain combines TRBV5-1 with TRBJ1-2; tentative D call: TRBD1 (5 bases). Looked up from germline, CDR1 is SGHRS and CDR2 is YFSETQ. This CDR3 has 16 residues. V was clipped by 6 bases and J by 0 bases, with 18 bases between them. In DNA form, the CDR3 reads TGCGCCAGCAACCCCCTGGGGCAGACAGCTAACTATGGCTACACCTTC. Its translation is CASNPLGQTANYGYTF.

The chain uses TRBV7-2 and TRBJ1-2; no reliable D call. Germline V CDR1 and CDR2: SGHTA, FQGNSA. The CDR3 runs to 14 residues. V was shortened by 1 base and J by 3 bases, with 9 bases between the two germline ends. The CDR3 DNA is TGTGCCAGCAGCTTAGTGGGCCAGGACTATGGCTACACCTTC. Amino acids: CASSLVGQDYGYTF.

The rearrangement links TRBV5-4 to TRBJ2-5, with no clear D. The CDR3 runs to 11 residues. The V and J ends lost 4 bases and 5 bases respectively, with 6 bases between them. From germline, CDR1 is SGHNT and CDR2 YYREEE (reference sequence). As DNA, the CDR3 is TGTGCCAGCAGCACCGGGGAGACCCAGTACTTC. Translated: CASSTGETQYF.

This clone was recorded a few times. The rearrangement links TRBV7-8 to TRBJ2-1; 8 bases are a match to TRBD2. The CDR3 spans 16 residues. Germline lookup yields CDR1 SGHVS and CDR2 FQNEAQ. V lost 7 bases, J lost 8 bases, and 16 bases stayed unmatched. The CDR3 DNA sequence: TGTGCCAGCACTCGGTACAGCGGGGGTCGAGGCGATGAGCAGTTCTTC. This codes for CASTRYSGGRGDEQFF.

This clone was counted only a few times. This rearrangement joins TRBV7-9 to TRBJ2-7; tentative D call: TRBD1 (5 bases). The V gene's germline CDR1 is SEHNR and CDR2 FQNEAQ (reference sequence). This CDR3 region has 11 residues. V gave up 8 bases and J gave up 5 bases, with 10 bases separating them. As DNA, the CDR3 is TGTGCCAGCCGGATCAGGGACGAGCAGTACTTC. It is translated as CASRIRDEQYF.

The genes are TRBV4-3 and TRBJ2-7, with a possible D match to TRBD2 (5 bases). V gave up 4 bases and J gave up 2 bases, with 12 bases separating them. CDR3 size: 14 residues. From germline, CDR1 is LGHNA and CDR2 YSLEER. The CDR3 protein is CASSRRLSTYEQYF. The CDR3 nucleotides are TGCGCCAGCAGCCGCCGACTATCCACCTACGAGCAGTACTTC.

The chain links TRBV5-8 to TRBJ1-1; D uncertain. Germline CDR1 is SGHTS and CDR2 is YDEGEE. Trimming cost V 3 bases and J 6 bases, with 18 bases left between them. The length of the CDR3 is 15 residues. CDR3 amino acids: CASSSNSFSTAEAFF. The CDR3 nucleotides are TGTGCCAGCAGCTCCAACAGCTTCTCGACGGCTGAAGCTTTCTTT.

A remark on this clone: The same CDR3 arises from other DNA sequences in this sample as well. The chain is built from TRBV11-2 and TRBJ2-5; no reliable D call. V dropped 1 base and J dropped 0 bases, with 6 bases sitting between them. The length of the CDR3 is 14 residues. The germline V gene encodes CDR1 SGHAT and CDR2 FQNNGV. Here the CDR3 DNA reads TGTGCCAGCAGCTTAGGGATTTACCAAGAGACCCAGTACTTC. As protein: CASSLGIYQETQYF.

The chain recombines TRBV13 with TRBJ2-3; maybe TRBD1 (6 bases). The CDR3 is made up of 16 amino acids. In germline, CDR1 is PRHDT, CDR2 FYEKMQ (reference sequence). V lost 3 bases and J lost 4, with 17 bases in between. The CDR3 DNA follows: TGTGCCAGCAGCTTGCCCAATACAGGGCTCCCAGATACGCAGTATTTT. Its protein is CASSLPNTGLPDTQYF.

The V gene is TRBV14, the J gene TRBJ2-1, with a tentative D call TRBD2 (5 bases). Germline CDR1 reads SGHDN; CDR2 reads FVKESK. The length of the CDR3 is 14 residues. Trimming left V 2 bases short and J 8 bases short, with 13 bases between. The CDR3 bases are TGTGCCAGCAGCCAAAGGCGGGTTTTTGATGAGCAGTTCTTC. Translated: CASSQRRVFDEQFF.

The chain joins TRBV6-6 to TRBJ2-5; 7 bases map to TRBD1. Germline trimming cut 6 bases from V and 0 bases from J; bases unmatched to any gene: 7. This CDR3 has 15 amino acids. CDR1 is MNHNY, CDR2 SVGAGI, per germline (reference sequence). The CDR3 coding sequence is TGTGCCAGCAGCTGGGGACAGCCGTACCAAGAGACCCAGTACTTC. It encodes CASSWGQPYQETQYF.

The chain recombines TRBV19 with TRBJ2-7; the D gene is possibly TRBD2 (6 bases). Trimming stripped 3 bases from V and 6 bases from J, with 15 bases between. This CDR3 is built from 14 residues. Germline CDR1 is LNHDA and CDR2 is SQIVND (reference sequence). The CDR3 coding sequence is TGTGCCAGTAGTATTCAAGTATTGGAGGGCGAGCAGTACTTC. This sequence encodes CASSIQVLEGEQYF.

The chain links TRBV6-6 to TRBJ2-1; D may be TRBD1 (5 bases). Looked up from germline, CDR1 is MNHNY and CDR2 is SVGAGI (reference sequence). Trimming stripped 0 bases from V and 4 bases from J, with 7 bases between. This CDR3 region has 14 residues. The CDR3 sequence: CASSYSGQYNEQFF. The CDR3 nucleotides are TGTGCCAGCAGTTACTCGGGGCAGTACAATGAGCAGTTCTTC.

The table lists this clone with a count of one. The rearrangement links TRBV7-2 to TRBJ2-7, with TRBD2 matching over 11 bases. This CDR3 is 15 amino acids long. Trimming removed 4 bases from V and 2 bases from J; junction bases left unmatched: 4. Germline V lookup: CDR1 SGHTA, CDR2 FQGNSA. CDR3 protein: CASSSGLAETYEQYF. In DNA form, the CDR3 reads TGTGCCAGCAGCTCGGGACTAGCGGAGACCTACGAGCAGTACTTC.

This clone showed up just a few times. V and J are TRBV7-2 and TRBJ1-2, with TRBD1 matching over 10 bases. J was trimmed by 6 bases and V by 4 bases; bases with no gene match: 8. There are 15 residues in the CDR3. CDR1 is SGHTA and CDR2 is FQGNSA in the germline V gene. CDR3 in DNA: TGTGCCAGCAGCTGGGACAGGGGATCTTTAGATGGCTACACCTTC. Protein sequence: CASSWDRGSLDGYTF. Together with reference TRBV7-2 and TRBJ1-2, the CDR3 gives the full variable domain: GAGVSQSPSNKVTEKGKDVELRCDPISGHTALYWYRQSLGQGLEFLIYFQGNSAPDKSGLPSDRFSAERTGGSVSTLTIQRTQQEDSAVYLCASSWDRGSLDGYTFGSGTRLTVV.

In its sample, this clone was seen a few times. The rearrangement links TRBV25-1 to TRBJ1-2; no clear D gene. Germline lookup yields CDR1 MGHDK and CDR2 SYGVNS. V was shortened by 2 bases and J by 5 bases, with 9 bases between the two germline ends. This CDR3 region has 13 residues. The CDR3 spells CASSEGGRYGYTF. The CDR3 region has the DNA TGTGCCAGCAGTGAAGGAGGCAGATATGGCTACACCTTC.

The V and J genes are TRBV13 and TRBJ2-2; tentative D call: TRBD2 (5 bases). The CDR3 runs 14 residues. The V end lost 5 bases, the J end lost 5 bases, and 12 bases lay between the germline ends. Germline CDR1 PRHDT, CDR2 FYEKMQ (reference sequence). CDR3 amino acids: CASSHLGLTGELFF. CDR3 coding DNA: TGTGCCAGCAGCCACCTCGGACTTACCGGGGAGCTGTTTTTT.

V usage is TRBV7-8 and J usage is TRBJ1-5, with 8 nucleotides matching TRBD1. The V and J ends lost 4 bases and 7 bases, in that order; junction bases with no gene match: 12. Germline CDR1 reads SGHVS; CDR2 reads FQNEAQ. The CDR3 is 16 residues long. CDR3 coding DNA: TGTGCCAGCAGCTCCCAAAGGACAGGGCTTGGACAGCCCCAGCATTTT. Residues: CASSSQRTGLGQPQHF.

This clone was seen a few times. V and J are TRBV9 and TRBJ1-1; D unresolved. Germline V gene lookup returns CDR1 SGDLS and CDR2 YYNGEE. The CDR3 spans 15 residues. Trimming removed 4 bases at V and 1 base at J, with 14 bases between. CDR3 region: CASSPKAVSNTEAFF. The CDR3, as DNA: TGTGCCAGCAGCCCTAAGGCTGTTTCGAACACTGAAGCTTTCTTT.

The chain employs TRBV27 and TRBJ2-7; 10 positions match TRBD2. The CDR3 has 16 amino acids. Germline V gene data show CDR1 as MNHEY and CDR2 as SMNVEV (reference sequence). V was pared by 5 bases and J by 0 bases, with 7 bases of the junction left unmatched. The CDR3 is CASSMLAGGRSYEQYF. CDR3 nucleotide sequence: TGTGCCAGCAGTATGTTAGCGGGAGGCCGCTCCTACGAGCAGTACTTC.

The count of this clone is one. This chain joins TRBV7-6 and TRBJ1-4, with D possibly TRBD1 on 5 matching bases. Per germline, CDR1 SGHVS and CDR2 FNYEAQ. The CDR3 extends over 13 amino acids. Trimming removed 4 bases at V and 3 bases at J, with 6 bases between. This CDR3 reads CASSSGPNEKLFF. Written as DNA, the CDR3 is TGTGCCAGCAGCTCGGGGCCTAATGAAAAACTGTTTTTT.

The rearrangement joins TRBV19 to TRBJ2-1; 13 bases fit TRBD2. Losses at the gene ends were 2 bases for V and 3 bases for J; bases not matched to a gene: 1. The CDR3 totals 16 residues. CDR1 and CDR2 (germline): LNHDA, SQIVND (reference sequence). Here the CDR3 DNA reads TGTGCCAGTAGTATATGGACTAGCGGGAGCTACAATGAGCAGTTCTTC. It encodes CASSIWTSGSYNEQFF.

The chain's CDR3 is CASRGVGGNQPQHF. The CDR3 DNA reads TGTGCCAGCAGAGGGGTGGGTGGCAATCAGCCCCAGCATTTT. The chain uses TRBV6-5 and TRBJ1-5; perhaps TRBD1 as D (5 bases). Deletions cut 6 bases from V and 2 bases from J, with 11 bases between. CDR1 MNHEY and CDR2 SVGAGI come from the germline V gene. There are 14 residues in the CDR3.

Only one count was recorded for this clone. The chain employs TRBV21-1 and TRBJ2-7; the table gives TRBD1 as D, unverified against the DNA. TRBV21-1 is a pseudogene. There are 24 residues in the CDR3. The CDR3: CASSNNPANPRPQRTGQAIHEQYF. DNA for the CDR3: TGTGCCAGCAGCAATAACCCCGCGAATCCCCGACCACAGAGGACGGGACAGGCGATCCACGAGCAGTACTTC.

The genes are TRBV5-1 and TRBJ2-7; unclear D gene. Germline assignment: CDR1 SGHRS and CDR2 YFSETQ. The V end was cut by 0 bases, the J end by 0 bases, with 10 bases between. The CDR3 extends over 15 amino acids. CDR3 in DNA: TGCGCCAGCAGCTTGGCGGCTGACTTCTCCTACGAGCAGTACTTC. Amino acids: CASSLAADFSYEQYF. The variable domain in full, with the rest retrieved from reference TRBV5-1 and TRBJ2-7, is KAGVTQTPRYLIKTRGQQVTLSCSPISGHRSVSWYQQTPGQGLQFLFEYFSETQRNKGNFPGRFSGRQFSNSRSEMNVSTLELGDSALYLCASSLAADFSYEQYFGPGTRLTVT.

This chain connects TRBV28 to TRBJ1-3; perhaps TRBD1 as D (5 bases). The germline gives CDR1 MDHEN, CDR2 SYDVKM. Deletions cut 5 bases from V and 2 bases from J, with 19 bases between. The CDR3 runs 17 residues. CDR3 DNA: TGTGCCAGCAGTCCTCGAAGCGGGACCCGCACTGGAAACACCATATATTTT. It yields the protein CASSPRSGTRTGNTIYF.

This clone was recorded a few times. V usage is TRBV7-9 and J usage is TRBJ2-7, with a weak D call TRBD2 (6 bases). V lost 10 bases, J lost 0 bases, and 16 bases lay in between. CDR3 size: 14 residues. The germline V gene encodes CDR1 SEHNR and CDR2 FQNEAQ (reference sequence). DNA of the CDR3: TGTGCCACCTCCGGACGGGAGAGCTCCTACGAGCAGTACTTC. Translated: CATSGRESSYEQYF.

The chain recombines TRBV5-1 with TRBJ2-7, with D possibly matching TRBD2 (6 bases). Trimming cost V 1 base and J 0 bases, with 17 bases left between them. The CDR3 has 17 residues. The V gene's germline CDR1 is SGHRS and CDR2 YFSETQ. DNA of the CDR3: TGCGCCAGCAGCTTGTCGGCCGGGAGAAGGGGCTCCTACGAGCAGTACTTC. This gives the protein CASSLSAGRRGSYEQYF.